Below, 4 T cell receptor beta chains from the same sample are listed, as sequenced in a study of T cells in Graves' hyperthyroidism and ophthalmopathy (dated by TCRdb to 2018 to 2020). The protocol used for the library was multiplex PCR. This sample was sequenced with an Illumina HiSeq 2000. The TCR beta CDR3 regions were amplified from RNA transcripts. The first round of RT-PCR for the TCR CDR3 was performed with the HTBI primer set and the Qiagen OneStep RT-PCR kit. TCRdb reanalyzed the raw reads on its own, using fastp at Q25 for trimming and MiXCR for clone calling, and kept in-frame beta chains. Rows are unified per CDR3 protein, each entry keeping the most common DNA and genes. The sample table holds 400,000 to 450,000 distinct CDR3 sequences, of which roughly 14% were seen once. The ten largest clones add up to around 13% of the sample. The specimen was blood. Receptor source: a man aged 18 to 30 with Graves' ophthalmopathy.

This clonotype has a single count. A much larger clone lies one base from this, so it may be a read error. The chain recombines TRBV7-9 with TRBJ2-5; D remains unclear. Germline V gene sequence: CDR1 SEHNR, CDR2 FQNEAQ (reference sequence). With 8 bases removed from V and 0 bases from J, the gap between germline ends came to 10 bases. This CDR3 has 13 amino acids. CDR3 amino acids: CASELTYQETQYF. In DNA, the CDR3 is TGTGCCAGCGAATTAACTTACCAAGAGACCCAGTACTTC.

At least ten counts were recorded for this clonotype. V is TRBV28 and J is TRBJ1-4; D is unclear. The CDR3 sequence is 16 residues long. V lost 6 bases and J 5 bases, leaving 19 bases between the germline ends. Looked up from germline, CDR1 is MDHEN and CDR2 is SYDVKM. The CDR3 reads CASRGSFGWQNEKLFF. In DNA form, the CDR3 reads TGTGCCAGCAGAGGTAGTTTTGGGTGGCAAAATGAAAAACTGTTTTTT.

This clonotype came up many times. This rearrangement joins TRBV12-3 or TRBV12-4 to TRBJ2-7; no definite D call. The CDR3 is 13 amino acids. With 3 bases removed from V and 3 bases from J, the gap between germline ends came to 9 bases. CDR3 DNA: TGTGCCAGCAGTTTTCGCCTGTACTACGAGCAGTACTTC. Translated, it gives CASSFRLYYEQYF.

This clonotype has more than one count but fewer than ten. The J gene is TRBJ1-6, the V gene TRBV3-1; TRBD1 is a possible D gene (6 bases). The CDR3 consists of 18 residues. Trimming left V 5 bases short and J 3 bases short, with 20 bases between. Germline V gene sequence: CDR1 LGHDT, CDR2 YNNKEL (reference sequence). The CDR3 DNA reads as TGTGCCAGCAGCTACGTGGGGGCCGGGGCCTTCTATAATTCACCCCTCCACTTT. Its protein product is CASSYVGAGAFYNSPLHF.